This TCR beta chain was profiled in a study of lymphopenia after photon versus proton radiotherapy. V lost 5 bases to trimming and J lost 1 base, with 8 bases between them. Germline values: CDR1 SGHNT, CDR2 YENEEA. The CDR3 length is 13 residues. Study results and limitations: Under photons, naive T cells and diversity fell while effector/memory populations rose. Post-nadir diversity loss with photons came from oligoclonal expansion, particularly CD8+ Temra cells. Only patients who died were analyzed for survival; proton advantage is unproven.

Libraries were prepared by immunoSEQ multiplex PCR; TCRdb keeps only in-frame clonotypes and omits some of them. In the table there are more than 15,000 clones, around 84% of which are singletons. In the case of this clone: Its specificity is not known.

This TCR was sampled from a man in his 70s with pancreatic cancer. The gene calls are TRBV11-3 and TRBJ2-5; D remains unclear. The sequences come from peripheral blood, collected from a patient treated with proton-based radiotherapy. The CDR3 nucleotides are TGTGCCAGCAGCCCGAGCCTCCAAGAGACCCAGTACTTC. This encodes CASSPSLQETQYF. Supplemented by reference TRBV11-3 and TRBJ2-5, the full variable domain reads EAGVVQSPRYKIIEKKQPVAFWCNPISGHNTLYWYLQNLGQGPELLIRYENEEAVDDSQLPKDRFSAERLKGVDSTLKIQPAELGDSAVYLCASSPSLQETQYFGPGTRLLVL.